Reported below is one TCR beta chain. The target antigen is unknown. The repertoire was sequenced with immunoSEQ multiplex PCR; TCRdb's copy has only in-frame clones and lacks some. The profile shows about 130,000 clones, 89% of them singletons. Deletions cut 1 base from V and 4 bases from J, with 5 bases between. Germline CDR1 SEHNR, CDR2 FQNEAQ (reference sequence). The CDR3 runs to 12 residues. The source of the sample is a study of cytomegalovirus exposure and HLA in healthy donors. Study-wide results and limits: The study designated over 150 TCR beta chains cytomegalovirus-associated. A subsequent analysis found that TCR clusters from the first cohort also tended to co-occur in the 90 to 150 validation repertoires, with 90% to 95% of cluster scores above 0.

The chain carries TRBV7-9 and TRBJ2-7; D is unresolved. What was sequenced was PBMCs. This TCR was recovered from a young woman in good health and CMV-seropositive. CDR3 loop: CASSLVQYEQYF. Here the CDR3 DNA reads TGTGCCAGCAGCTTAGTCCAGTACGAGCAGTACTTC.